Below are 20 T cell receptor beta chains sequenced from a single sample in a study of PD-1 blockade in classical Hodgkin lymphoma. In every patient, relapse followed autologous stem cell transplantation, while exposure to brentuximab vedotin differed. Clones were sequenced by immunoSEQ multiplex PCR, and TCRdb holds only the in-frame ones, with some missing. The table lists roughly 41,000 clones, 80% to 90% of them singletons. Sequencing used peripheral blood mononuclear cells (PBMCs), obtained before the second cycle of nivolumab. The receptors derive from a human donor with classical Hodgkin lymphoma.

This chain connects TRBV4-2 to TRBJ2-1; 8 positions agree with TRBD2. The CDR3 has 16 amino acids. V was pared by 4 bases and J by 7 bases, with 12 bases of the junction left unmatched. The V gene's germline CDR1 is LGHNA and CDR2 YNFKEQ. The CDR3 sequence: CASSRGGSGRGNEQFF. The CDR3 DNA reads as TGTGCCAGCAGCCGAGGAGGGAGCGGGAGAGGAAATGAGCAGTTCTTC.

J is TRBJ2-3 and V is TRBV7-9; 11 nucleotides align to TRBD2. V gave up 4 bases and J gave up 2 bases; unmatched junction bases: 8. Germline CDR1 reads SEHNR; CDR2 reads FQNEAQ (reference sequence). The CDR3 sequence is 17 residues long. CDR3 amino acids: CASSYLLAGGITDTQYF. CDR3 nucleotide sequence: TGTGCCAGCAGCTACCTTCTAGCGGGAGGTATCACAGATACGCAGTATTTT.

V and J are TRBV15 and TRBJ2-1; no clear D gene. CDR1 and CDR2 (germline): LNHNV, YYDKDF (reference sequence). The CDR3 has 14 amino acids. Trimming pared 0 bases from V and 7 bases from J, leaving 10 bases between. As DNA, the CDR3 is TGTGCCACCAGCAGAGATATGCGAGCAAATGAGCAGTTCTTC. Protein sequence: CATSRDMRANEQFF.

The genes are TRBV6-1 and TRBJ2-1, with D maybe TRBD2 (5 bases). The CDR3 totals 11 residues. The V end lost 7 bases, the J end lost 10 bases, and 11 bases lay between the germline ends. Germline CDR1 is MNHNS and CDR2 is SASEGT. The CDR3 DNA follows: TGTGCCAGCACAAGAGGGATAGAGCAGTTCTTC. It yields the protein CASTRGIEQFF.

The chain employs TRBV9 and TRBJ2-2; D unresolved. Deletions cut 2 bases from V and 6 bases from J, with 5 bases between. The CDR3 length is 12 residues. Germline CDR1 is SGDLS and CDR2 is YYNGEE. The CDR3: CASSVDSGELFF. The DNA of the CDR3 is TGTGCCAGCAGCGTTGACTCCGGGGAGCTGTTTTTT.

V and J are TRBV6-4 and TRBJ2-1, with a tentative D call TRBD2 (6 bases). The CDR3 extends over 15 amino acids. V gave up 6 bases and J gave up 7 bases, with 19 bases separating them. Germline assignment: CDR1 MRHNA and CDR2 SNTAGT. The CDR3 DNA sequence: TGTGCCAGCAGGGAGGGTGCGGGGACCCCAAATGAGCAGTTCTTC. It translates to CASREGAGTPNEQFF.

The sample holds a few counts of this clone. The chain has TRBV7-6 and TRBJ2-3, with 13 bases matching TRBD2. Germline loops: CDR1 SGHVS, CDR2 FNYEAQ. The V segment lost 1 base and the J segment 7 bases; nucleotides outside the gene matches: 14. This CDR3 region has 19 residues. CDR3 in amino acids: CASSLDVQLAGGPGYTQYF. CDR3 in DNA: TGTGCCAGCAGCTTAGATGTCCAACTAGCGGGAGGGCCGGGGTATACGCAGTATTTT.

CDR3: CASTRGGRGNTEAFF. The DNA for the CDR3 is TGTGCCAGCACTCGCGGGGGCAGGGGGAACACTGAAGCTTTCTTT. V is TRBV28 and J is TRBJ1-1; possible D gene TRBD1, 6 bases. V shed 7 bases and J shed 1 base, with 16 bases lying between them. The CDR3 length is 15 residues. Germline values: CDR1 MDHEN, CDR2 SYDVKM.

The chain joins TRBV9 to TRBJ1-5, with a possible D match to TRBD1 (5 bases). This CDR3 is built from 13 residues. The V end lost 0 bases, the J end lost 7 bases, and 8 bases lay between the germline ends. Germline values: CDR1 SGDLS, CDR2 YYNGEE. CDR3 region: CASSVGGRQPQHF. CDR3 nucleotides: TGTGCCAGCAGCGTAGGGGGGAGACAGCCCCAGCATTTT.

V is TRBV6-1 and J is TRBJ2-1; unclear D gene. Germline lookup yields CDR1 MNHNS and CDR2 SASEGT. This CDR3 has 16 amino acids. V shed 1 base and J shed 0 bases, with 10 bases lying between them. CDR3 in amino acids: CASSEVVPGSYNEQFF. CDR3 nucleotides: TGTGCCAGCAGTGAAGTTGTCCCCGGCTCCTACAATGAGCAGTTCTTC.

The rearrangement links TRBV28 to TRBJ2-1; 7 positions match TRBD2. CDR3 length equals 16 residues. From germline, CDR1 is MDHEN and CDR2 SYDVKM. J gave up 0 bases and V 4 bases, and 6 bases lay outside the gene matches. DNA of the CDR3: TGTGCCAGCAGTTCCCTAGCGGTGAGCTCCTACAATGAGCAGTTCTTC. This gives the protein CASSSLAVSSYNEQFF.

The chain couples TRBV12-5 to TRBJ2-1; D remains ambiguous. The V end was cut by 7 bases, the J end by 3 bases, with 16 bases between. Germline V gene lookup returns CDR1 LGHNT and CDR2 FRNRAP. This CDR3 is built from 15 residues. The CDR3 is CASAPLGPVYNEQFF. In DNA, the CDR3 is TGTGCTAGTGCCCCCCTAGGACCCGTCTACAATGAGCAGTTCTTC.

The chain carries TRBV11-2 and TRBJ2-2; TRBD2 aligns across 9 bases. Per the germline V gene, CDR1 is SGHAT and CDR2 is FQNNGV. Trimming cost V 5 bases and J 5 bases; bases outside gene matches: 9. The CDR3 is 16 amino acids. The CDR3, as DNA: TGTGCCAGCAGCCAACCCCCTAGCGGGACTACCGGGGAGCTGTTTTTT. As protein: CASSQPPSGTTGELFF. Complete variable domain (other parts from reference TRBV11-2 and TRBJ2-2): EAGVAQSPRYKIIEKRQSVAFWCNPISGHATLYWYQQILGQGPKLLIQFQNNGVVDDSQLPKDRFSAERLKGVDSTLKIQPAKLEDSAVYLCASSQPPSGTTGELFFGEGSRLTVL.

The rearrangement links TRBV25-1 to TRBJ1-4; D might be TRBD1 (5 bases). V was clipped by 5 bases and J by 8 bases, with 15 bases between them. Germline V gene sequence: CDR1 MGHDK, CDR2 SYGVNS. This CDR3 is 14 amino acids long. CDR3 in DNA: TGTGCCAGCAGTAAGGGACGTGGGCGAGAAAAACTGTTTTTT. It specifies CASSKGRGREKLFF.

The genes are TRBV19 and TRBJ1-5; the D is unclear. The CDR3 spans 12 residues. From germline, CDR1 is LNHDA and CDR2 SQIVND (reference sequence). Trimming pared 4 bases from V and 1 base from J, leaving 2 bases between. The CDR3 reads CASSRSNQPQHF. The CDR3 DNA sequence: TGTGCCAGTAGTAGGAGCAATCAGCCCCAGCATTTT.

The chain is built from TRBV5-4 and TRBJ2-7; 7 nucleotides align to TRBD2. The CDR3 contains 15 residues. The germline V gene has CDR1 SGHNT and CDR2 YYREEE (reference sequence). Trimming removed 0 bases from V and 2 bases from J; junction bases left unmatched: 5. The CDR3 coding sequence is TGTGCCAGCAGCTTGGCGGCTAGCGGAACCTACGAGCAGTACTTC. It translates to CASSLAASGTYEQYF.

The rearrangement links TRBV28 to TRBJ1-3, with 12 nucleotides matching TRBD1. Germline trimming cut 3 bases from V and 4 bases from J; bases unmatched to any gene: 4. The CDR3 contains 16 residues. CDR1 MDHEN and CDR2 SYDVKM come from the germline V gene. CDR3 loop: CASSFRDRGRGNTIYF. The CDR3 nucleotides are TGTGCCAGCAGTTTCCGGGACAGGGGGCGAGGAAACACCATATATTTT.

J is TRBJ2-1 and V is TRBV28; possibly TRBD2 for D (5 bases). The germline gives CDR1 MDHEN, CDR2 SYDVKM. Between the trimmed V and J ends, which lost 2 bases and 3 bases, there was a span of 8 bases. This CDR3 is 14 amino acids long. CDR3 sequence (DNA): TGTGCCAGCAGTTTAATGACTATCTACAATGAGCAGTTCTTC. It encodes CASSLMTIYNEQFF.

This chain uses TRBV5-1 with TRBJ2-3; D is possibly TRBD2 (6 bases). The length of the CDR3 is 15 residues. CDR1 is SGHRS and CDR2 is YFSETQ in the germline V gene. The V end lost 0 bases, the J end lost 0 bases, and 8 bases lay between the germline ends. Written as DNA, the CDR3 is TGCGCCAGCAGCTTGGGTAGCGGAAGCACAGATACGCAGTATTTT. It translates to CASSLGSGSTDTQYF.

In DNA, the CDR3 is TGTGCCAGCACCCGGGGAGACAGGGGTGGTGAGCAGTTCTTC. Amino acid sequence: CASTRGDRGGEQFF. V gene TRBV28 combines with J gene TRBJ2-1, with 8 bases lining up with TRBD1. J gave up 9 bases and V 7 bases, and 11 bases lay outside the gene matches. CDR1 is MDHEN and CDR2 is SYDVKM in the germline V gene. The CDR3 is 14 amino acids.